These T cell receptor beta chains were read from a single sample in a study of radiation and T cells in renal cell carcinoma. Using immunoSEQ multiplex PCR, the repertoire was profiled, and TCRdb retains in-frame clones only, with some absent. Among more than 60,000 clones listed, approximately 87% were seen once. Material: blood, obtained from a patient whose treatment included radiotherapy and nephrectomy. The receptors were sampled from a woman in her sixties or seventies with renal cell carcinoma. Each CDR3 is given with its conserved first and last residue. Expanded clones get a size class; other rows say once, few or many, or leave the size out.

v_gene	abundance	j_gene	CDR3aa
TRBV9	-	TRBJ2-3	CASSVGTRGGSDTQYF
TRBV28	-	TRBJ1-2	CASSLERFGRGRGGYTF
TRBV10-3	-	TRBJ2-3	CAINAQGQQDTQYF
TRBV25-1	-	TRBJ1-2	CASSGAGRDYGYTF
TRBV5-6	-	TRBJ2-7	CARRFPGAPSSYEQYF
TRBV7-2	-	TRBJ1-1	CASSSPYYTKNTEAFF
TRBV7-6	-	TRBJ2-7	CASSLDTSSWVEQYF
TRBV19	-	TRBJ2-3	CASSPYQGSTDTQYF
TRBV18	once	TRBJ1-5	CASSPPSRQPQHF
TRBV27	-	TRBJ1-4	CASSLTWVAEKLFF
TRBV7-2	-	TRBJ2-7	CASRPLTSYEQYF
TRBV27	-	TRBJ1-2	CASSLGQTNYGYTF
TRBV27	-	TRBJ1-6	CASSLWIQNSPLHF
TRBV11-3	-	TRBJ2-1	CASSLGRRGSYNEQFF
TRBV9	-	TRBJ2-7	CASSSDRDRGRGEQYF
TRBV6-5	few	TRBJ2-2	CASSSRTGRGTGELFF
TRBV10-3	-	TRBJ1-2	CAITDRVNYGYTF
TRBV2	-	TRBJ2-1	CASSEQGTGTSGRSYNEQFF
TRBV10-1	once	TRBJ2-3	CAIRIRDRVRCTDTQYF
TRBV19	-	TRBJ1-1	CASSRRNTEAFF
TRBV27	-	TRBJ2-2	CASSRYTGELFF
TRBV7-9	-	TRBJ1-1	CASSLAGTYYEAFF
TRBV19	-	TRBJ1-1	CASSLSLGQGSTEAFF
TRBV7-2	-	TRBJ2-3	CASSTRLAGVADTQYF